This TCR beta chain was captured in a study of cytomegalovirus exposure and HLA in healthy donors. Points on this clone: Antigen unknown.

Sampled while nominally healthy, donors likely had unrecorded immune exposures. The PCR was carried out with 60 Vbeta primers and 13 Jbeta primers. Libraries were prepared by immunoSEQ multiplex PCR; TCRdb keeps only in-frame clonotypes and omits some of them. The table has under 110,000 clones, around four fifths seen once; the top ten hold about 4%. Findings and limits, study-wide: Apparent HLA restriction characterized most CMV-associated TCR beta chains in a later analysis. Cytomegalovirus association was listed for under 200 TCR beta chains.

The V end was cut by 6 bases, the J end by 0 bases, with 13 bases between. This CDR3 contains 15 residues. CDR1 MNHNS and CDR2 SASEGT come from the germline V gene. V is TRBV6-1 and J is TRBJ2-3; possibly TRBD2 for D (6 bases). The TCR sequence derives from a man aged 35-49 years in good health and CMV-seronegative. Sequencing input: PBMCs. The CDR3 spells CASSYSGGSTDTQYF. In DNA form, the CDR3 reads TGTGCCAGCAGCTATAGTGGGGGGAGCACAGATACGCAGTATTTT.